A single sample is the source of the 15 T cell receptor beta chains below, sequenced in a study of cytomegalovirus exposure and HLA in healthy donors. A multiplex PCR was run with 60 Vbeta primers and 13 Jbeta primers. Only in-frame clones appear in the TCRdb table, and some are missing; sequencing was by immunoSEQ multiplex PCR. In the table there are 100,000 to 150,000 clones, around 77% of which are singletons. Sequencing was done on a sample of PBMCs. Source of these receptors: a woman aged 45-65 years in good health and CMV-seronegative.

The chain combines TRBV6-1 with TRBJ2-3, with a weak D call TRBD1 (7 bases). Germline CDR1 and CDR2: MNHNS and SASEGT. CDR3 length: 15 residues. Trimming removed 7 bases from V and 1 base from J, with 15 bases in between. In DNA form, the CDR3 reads TGTGCCAGCACGCGGGAAGGGGGCGGCACAGATACGCAGTATTTT. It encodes CASTREGGGTDTQYF.

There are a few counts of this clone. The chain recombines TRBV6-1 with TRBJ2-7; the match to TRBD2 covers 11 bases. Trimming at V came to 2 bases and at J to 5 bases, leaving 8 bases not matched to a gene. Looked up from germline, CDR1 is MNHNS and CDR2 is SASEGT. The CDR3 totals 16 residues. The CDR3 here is CASSERLAGGMNEQYV. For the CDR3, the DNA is TGTGCCAGCAGTGAACGGCTAGCGGGAGGCATGAACGAGCAGTACGTC.

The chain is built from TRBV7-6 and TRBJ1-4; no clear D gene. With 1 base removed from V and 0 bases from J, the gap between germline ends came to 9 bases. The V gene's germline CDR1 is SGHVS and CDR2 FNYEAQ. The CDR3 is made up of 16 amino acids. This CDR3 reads CASSLGSRSTNEKLFF. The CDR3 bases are TGTGCCAGCAGCTTAGGGAGCAGATCAACTAATGAAAAACTGTTTTTT. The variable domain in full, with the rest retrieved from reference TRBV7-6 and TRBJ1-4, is GAGVSQSPRYKVTKRGQDVALRCDPISGHVSLYWYRQALGQGPEFLTYFNYEAQQDKSGLPNDRFSAERPEGSISTLTIQRTEQRDSAMYRCASSLGSRSTNEKLFFGSGTQLSVL.

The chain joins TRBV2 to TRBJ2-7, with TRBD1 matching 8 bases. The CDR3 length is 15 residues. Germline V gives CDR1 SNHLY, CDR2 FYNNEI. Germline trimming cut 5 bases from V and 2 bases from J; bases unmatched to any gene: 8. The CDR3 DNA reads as TGTGCCAGCAGTTACAGGGGGATAAGAACCTACGAGCAGTACTTC. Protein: CASSYRGIRTYEQYF.

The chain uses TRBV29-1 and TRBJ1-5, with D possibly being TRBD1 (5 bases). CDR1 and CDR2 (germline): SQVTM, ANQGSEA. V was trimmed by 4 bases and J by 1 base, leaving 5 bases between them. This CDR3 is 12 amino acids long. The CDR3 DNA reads TGCAGCGTTGCAGGGAGCAATCAGCCCCAGCATTTT. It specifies CSVAGSNQPQHF.

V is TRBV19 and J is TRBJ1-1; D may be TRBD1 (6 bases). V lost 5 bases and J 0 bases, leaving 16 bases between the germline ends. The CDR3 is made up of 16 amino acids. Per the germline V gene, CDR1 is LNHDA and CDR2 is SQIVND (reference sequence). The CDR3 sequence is CASSLQGHLMNTEAFF. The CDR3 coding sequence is TGTGCCAGTAGTCTACAGGGTCACCTAATGAACACTGAAGCTTTCTTT.

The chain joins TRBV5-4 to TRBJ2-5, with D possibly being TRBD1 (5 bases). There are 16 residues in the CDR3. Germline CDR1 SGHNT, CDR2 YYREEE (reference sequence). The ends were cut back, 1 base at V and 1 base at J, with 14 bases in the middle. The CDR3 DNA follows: TGTGCCAGCAGCTTGTCGCCCGGAAGGGGCCAAGAGACCCAGTACTTC. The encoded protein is CASSLSPGRGQETQYF.

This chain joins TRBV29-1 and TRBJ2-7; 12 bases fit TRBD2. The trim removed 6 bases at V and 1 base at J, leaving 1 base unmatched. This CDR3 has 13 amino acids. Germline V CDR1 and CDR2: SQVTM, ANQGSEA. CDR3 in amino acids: CSVGLAGSYEQYF. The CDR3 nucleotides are TGCAGCGTAGGACTAGCGGGATCCTACGAGCAGTACTTC.

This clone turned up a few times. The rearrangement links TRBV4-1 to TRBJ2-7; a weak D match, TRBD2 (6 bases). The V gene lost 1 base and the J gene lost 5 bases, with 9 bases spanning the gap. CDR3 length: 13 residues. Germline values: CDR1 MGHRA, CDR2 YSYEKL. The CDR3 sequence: CASSQGLGDEQYV. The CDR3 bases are TGCGCCAGCAGCCAAGGACTAGGTGACGAGCAGTACGTC.

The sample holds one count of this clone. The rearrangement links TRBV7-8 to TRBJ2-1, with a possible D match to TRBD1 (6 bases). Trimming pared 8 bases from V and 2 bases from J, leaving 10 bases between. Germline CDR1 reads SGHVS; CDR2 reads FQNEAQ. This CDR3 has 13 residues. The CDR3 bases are TGTGCCAGCTTCGGGGACACCTACAATGAGCAGTTCTTC. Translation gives CASFGDTYNEQFF.

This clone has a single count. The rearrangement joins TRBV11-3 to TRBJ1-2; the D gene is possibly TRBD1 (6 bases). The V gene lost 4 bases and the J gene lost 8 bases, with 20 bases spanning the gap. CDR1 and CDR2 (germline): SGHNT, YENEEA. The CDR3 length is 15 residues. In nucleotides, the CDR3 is TGTGCCAGCAGCTCCACAGTTATCGGGACAAAAGGCTACACCTTC. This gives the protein CASSSTVIGTKGYTF.

The CDR3 region has the DNA TGCGCCAGCAGCCGCCGACAGGGACTAGCCTACATCAATGAGCAGTTCTTC. It yields the protein CASSRRQGLAYINEQFF. The chain joins TRBV5-1 to TRBJ2-1; the match to TRBD2 covers 9 bases. CDR1 and CDR2 from the germline V gene are SGHRS and YFSETQ. Germline trimming cut 4 bases from V and 6 bases from J; bases unmatched to any gene: 14. CDR3 size: 17 residues.

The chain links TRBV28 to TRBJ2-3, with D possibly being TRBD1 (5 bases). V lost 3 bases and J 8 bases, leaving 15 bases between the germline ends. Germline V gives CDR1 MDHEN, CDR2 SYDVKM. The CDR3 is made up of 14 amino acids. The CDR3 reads CASSFGQGLFTQYF. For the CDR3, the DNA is TGTGCCAGCAGTTTTGGGCAGGGCTTATTTACGCAGTATTTT.

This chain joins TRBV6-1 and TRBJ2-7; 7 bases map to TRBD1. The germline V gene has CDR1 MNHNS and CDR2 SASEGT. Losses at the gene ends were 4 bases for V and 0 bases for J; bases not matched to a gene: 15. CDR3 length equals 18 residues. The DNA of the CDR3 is TGTGCCAGCAGTGGCGACAGGGAAAGCACTCGCAGCTCCTACGAGCAGTACGTC. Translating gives CASSGDRESTRSSYEQYV.

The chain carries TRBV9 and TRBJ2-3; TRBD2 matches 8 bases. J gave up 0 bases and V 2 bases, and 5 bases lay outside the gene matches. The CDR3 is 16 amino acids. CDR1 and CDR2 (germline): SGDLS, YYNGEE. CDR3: CASSVRSGESTDTQYF. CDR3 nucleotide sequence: TGTGCCAGCAGCGTGCGTAGCGGGGAAAGCACAGATACGCAGTATTTT. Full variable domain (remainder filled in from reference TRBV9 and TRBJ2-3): DSGVTQTPKHLITATGQRVTLRCSPRSGDLSVYWYQQSLDQGLQFLIQYYNGEERAKGNILERFSAQQFPDLHSELNLSSLELGDSALYFCASSVRSGESTDTQYFGPGTRLTVL.